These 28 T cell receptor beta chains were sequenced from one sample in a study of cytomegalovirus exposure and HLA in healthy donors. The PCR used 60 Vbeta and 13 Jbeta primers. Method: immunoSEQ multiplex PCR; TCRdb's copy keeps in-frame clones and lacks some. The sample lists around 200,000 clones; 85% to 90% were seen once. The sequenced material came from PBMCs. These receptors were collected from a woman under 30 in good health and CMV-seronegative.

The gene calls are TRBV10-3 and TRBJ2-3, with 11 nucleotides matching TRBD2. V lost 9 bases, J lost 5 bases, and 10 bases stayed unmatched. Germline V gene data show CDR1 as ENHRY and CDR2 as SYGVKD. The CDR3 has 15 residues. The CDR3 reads CAMQSGTSGRDTQYF. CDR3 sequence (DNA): TGTGCCATGCAGTCCGGGACTAGCGGAAGAGATACGCAGTATTTT.

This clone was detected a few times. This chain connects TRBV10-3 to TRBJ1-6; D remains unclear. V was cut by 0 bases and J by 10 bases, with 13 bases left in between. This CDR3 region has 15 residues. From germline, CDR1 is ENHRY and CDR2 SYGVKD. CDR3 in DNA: TGTGCCATCAGTGAGTCGACTCGGGTAGGCTCACCCCTCCACTTT. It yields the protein CAISESTRVGSPLHF.

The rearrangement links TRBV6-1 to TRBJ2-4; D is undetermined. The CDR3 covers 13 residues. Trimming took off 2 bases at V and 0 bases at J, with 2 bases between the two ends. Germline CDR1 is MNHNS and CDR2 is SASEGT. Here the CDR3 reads CASSELAKNIQYF. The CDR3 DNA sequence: TGTGCCAGCAGTGAACTAGCCAAAAACATTCAGTACTTC.

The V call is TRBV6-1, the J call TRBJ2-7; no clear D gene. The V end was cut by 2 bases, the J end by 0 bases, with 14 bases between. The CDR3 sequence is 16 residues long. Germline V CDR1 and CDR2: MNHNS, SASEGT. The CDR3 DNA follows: TGTGCCAGCAGTGAATCCCAGACCTACAGCTCCTACGAGCAGTACTTC. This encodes CASSESQTYSSYEQYF.

The CDR3 spells CASSLYIPRTPGDEQYF. The CDR3 nucleotides are TGCGCCAGCAGCTTGTATATACCTCGGACTCCGGGGGACGAGCAGTACTTC. This sequence joins TRBV5-1 and TRBJ2-7; TRBD2 might be the D (6 bases). This CDR3 has 17 residues. V was trimmed by 1 base and J by 5 bases, leaving 22 bases between them. CDR1 is SGHRS and CDR2 is YFSETQ in the germline V gene. The complete variable domain, with remaining parts taken from reference TRBV5-1 and TRBJ2-7, reads KAGVTQTPRYLIKTRGQQVTLSCSPISGHRSVSWYQQTPGQGLQFLFEYFSETQRNKGNFPGRFSGRQFSNSRSEMNVSTLELGDSALYLCASSLYIPRTPGDEQYFGPGTRLTVT.

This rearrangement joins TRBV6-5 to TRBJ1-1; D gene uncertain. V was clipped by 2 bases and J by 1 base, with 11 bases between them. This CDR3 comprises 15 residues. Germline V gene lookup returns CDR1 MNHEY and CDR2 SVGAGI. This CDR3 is CASSYKLTPNTEAFF. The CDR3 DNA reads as TGTGCCAGCAGTTACAAGCTCACCCCGAACACTGAAGCTTTCTTT.

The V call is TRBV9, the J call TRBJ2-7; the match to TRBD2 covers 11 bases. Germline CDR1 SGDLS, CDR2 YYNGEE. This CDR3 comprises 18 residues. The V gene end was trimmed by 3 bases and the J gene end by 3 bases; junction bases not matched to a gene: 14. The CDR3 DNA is TGTGCCAGCAGCGCAGCCCCCCCGGGACTAGCGGCAAACTACGAGCAGTACTTC. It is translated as CASSAAPPGLAANYEQYF. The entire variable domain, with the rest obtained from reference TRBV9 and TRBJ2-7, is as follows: DSGVTQTPKHLITATGQRVTLRCSPRSGDLSVYWYQQSLDQGLQFLIQYYNGEERAKGNILERFSAQQFPDLHSELNLSSLELGDSALYFCASSAAPPGLAANYEQYFGPGTRLTVT.

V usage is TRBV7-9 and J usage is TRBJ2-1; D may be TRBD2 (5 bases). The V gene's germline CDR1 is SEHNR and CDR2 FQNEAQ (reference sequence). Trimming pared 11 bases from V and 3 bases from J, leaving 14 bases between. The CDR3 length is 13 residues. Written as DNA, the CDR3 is TGTGCCGGCGGACTGGATAACTACAATGAGCAGTTCTTC. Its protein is CAGGLDNYNEQFF.

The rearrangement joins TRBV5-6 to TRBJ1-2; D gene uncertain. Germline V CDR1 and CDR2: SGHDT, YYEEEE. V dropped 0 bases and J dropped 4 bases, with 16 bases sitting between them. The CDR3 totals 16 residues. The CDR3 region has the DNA TGTGCCAGCAGCTTGGACGTCGGGGTAGACGCCTATGGCTACACCTTC. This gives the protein CASSLDVGVDAYGYTF.

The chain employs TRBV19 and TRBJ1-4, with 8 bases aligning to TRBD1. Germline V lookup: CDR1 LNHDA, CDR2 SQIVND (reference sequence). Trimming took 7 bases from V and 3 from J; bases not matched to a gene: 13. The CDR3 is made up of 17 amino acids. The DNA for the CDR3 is TGTGCCAGTACCCATCTGGCAGGGGGCCGACCTAATGAAAAACTGTTTTTT. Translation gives CASTHLAGGRPNEKLFF.

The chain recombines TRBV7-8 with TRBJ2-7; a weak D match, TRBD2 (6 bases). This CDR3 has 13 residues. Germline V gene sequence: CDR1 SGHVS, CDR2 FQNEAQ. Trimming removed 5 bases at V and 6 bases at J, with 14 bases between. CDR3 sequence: CASSRLVDLEQYF. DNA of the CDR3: TGTGCCAGCAGCAGACTAGTCGACCTCGAGCAGTACTTC.

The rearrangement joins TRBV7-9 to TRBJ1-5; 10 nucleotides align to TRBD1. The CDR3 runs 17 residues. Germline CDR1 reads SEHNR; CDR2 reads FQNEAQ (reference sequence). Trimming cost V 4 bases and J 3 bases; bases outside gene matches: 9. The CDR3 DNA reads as TGTGCCAGCAGCTCGGGACAGGGGAACGGTAACAATCAGCCCCAGCATTTT. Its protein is CASSSGQGNGNNQPQHF.

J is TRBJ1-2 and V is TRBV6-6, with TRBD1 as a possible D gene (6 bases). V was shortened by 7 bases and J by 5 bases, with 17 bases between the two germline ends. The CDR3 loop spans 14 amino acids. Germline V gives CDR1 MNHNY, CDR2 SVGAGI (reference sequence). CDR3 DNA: TGTGCCAGCATGGGGCTGGCTAGGGGGTATGGCTACACCTTC. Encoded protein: CASMGLARGYGYTF.

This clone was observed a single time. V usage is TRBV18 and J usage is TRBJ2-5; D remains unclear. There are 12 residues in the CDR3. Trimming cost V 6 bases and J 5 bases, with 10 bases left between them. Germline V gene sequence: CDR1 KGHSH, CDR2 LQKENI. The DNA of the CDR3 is TGTGCCAGCTCCCCCCTGTCGGAGACCCAGTACTTC. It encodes CASSPLSETQYF.

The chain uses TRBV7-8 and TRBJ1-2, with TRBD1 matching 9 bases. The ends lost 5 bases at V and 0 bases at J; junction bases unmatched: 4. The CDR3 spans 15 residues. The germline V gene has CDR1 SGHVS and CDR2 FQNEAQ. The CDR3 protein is CASSLRDRANYGYTF. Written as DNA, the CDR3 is TGTGCCAGCAGCCTCCGGGACAGGGCTAACTATGGCTACACCTTC.

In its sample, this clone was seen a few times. The CDR3 is CASSGPIRSYEQYF. The DNA for the CDR3 is TGCGCCAGCAGCGGGCCAATTCGATCCTACGAGCAGTACTTC. V gene TRBV4-1 combines with J gene TRBJ2-7; D remains ambiguous. Deletions cut 5 bases from V and 1 base from J, with 12 bases between. Germline V lookup: CDR1 MGHRA, CDR2 YSYEKL. CDR3 length equals 14 residues.

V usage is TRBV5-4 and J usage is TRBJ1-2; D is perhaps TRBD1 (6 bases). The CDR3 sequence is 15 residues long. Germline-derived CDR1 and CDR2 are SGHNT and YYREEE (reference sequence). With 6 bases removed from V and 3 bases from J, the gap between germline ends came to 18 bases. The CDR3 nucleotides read TGTGCCAGCACATCTCAAGGGGGGGTGGACTATGGCTACACCTTC. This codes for CASTSQGGVDYGYTF.

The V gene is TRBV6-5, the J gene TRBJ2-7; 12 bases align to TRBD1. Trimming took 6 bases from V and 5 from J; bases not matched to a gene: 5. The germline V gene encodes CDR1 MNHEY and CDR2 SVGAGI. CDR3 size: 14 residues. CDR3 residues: CASSRDRGPNEQYF. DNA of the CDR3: TGTGCCAGCAGCCGGGACAGGGGGCCAAACGAGCAGTACTTC.

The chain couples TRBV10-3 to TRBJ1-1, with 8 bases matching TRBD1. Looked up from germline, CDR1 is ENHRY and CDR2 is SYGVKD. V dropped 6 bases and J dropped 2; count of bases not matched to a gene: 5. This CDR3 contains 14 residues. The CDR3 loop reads CAIRRQGRNTEAFF. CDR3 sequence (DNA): TGTGCCATCAGAAGACAGGGGCGAAACACTGAAGCTTTCTTT.

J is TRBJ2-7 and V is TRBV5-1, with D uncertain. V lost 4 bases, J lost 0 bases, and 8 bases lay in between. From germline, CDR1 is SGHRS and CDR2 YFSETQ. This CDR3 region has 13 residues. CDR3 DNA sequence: TGCGCCAGCAGCCCCCCGTCCTCCTACGAGCAGTACTTC. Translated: CASSPPSSYEQYF.

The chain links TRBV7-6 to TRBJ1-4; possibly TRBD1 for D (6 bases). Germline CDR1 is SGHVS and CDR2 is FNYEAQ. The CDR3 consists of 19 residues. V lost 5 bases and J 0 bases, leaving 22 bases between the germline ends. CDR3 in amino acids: CASSPHVVSPGATNEKLFF. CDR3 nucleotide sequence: TGTGCCAGCAGCCCCCATGTAGTCAGCCCAGGGGCAACTAATGAAAAACTGTTTTTT.

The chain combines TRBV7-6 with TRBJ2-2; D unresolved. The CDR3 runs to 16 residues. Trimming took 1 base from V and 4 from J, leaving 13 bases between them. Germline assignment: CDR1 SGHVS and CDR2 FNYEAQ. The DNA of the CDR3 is TGTGCCAGCAGCTTAGAGGTGGCTAGTGGCACCGGGGAGCTGTTTTTT. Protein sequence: CASSLEVASGTGELFF.

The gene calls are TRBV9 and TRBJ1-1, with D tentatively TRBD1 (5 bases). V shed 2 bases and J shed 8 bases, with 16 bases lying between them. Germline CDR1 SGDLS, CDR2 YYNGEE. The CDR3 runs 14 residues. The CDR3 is CASSVSRAGLEAFF. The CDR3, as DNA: TGTGCCAGCAGCGTGTCCAGAGCGGGGCTCGAAGCTTTCTTT.

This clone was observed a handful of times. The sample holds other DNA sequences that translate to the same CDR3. The CDR3: CASSAGNQPQHF. CDR3 bases: TGTGCCAGCAGTGCGGGCAATCAGCCCCAGCATTTT. V and J are TRBV2 and TRBJ1-5; D gene uncertain. The CDR3 extends over 12 amino acids. V gave up 4 bases and J gave up 2 bases, with 3 bases separating them. Germline V CDR1 and CDR2: SNHLY, FYNNEI. Complete variable domain (other parts from reference TRBV2 and TRBJ1-5): EPEVTQTPSHQVTQMGQEVILRCVPISNHLYFYWYRQILGQKVEFLVSFYNNEISEKSEIFDDQFSVERPDGSNFTLKIRSTKLEDSAMYFCASSAGNQPQHFGDGTRLSIL.

The CDR3 is CASEGRGRDTGELFF. CDR3 DNA sequence: TGTGCCAGCGAAGGCAGGGGGAGAGACACCGGGGAGCTGTTTTTT. The chain is built from TRBV11-3 and TRBJ2-2; 7 bases match TRBD1. CDR3 size: 15 residues. Germline V gene lookup returns CDR1 SGHNT and CDR2 YENEEA. V lost 8 bases, J lost 3 bases, and 9 bases stayed unmatched.

The DNA for the CDR3 is TGTGCCAGCAGACCGGGACAGAACAATCAGCCCCAGCATTTT. The encoded protein is CASRPGQNNQPQHF. The V call is TRBV2, the J call TRBJ1-5, with TRBD1 matching over 7 bases. J lost 3 bases, V lost 6 bases, and 5 bases had no gene match. CDR1 is SNHLY and CDR2 is FYNNEI in the germline V gene. This CDR3 has 14 amino acids. The full variable domain, with the rest looked up from reference TRBV2 and TRBJ1-5, is EPEVTQTPSHQVTQMGQEVILRCVPISNHLYFYWYRQILGQKVEFLVSFYNNEISEKSEIFDDQFSVERPDGSNFTLKIRSTKLEDSAMYFCASRPGQNNQPQHFGDGTRLSIL.

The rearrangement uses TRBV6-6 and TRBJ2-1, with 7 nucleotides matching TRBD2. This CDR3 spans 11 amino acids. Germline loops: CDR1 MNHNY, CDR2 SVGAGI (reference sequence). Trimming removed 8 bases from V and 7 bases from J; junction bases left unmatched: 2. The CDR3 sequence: CASGRGNEQFF. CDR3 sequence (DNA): TGTGCCAGCGGGCGGGGGAATGAGCAGTTCTTC.

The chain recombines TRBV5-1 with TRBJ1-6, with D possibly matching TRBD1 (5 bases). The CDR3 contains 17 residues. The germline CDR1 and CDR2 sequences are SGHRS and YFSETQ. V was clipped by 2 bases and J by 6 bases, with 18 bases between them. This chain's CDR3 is CASSLLPSGGSNSPLHF. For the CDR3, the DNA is TGCGCCAGCAGCTTACTTCCGTCGGGGGGTAGTAATTCACCCCTCCACTTT.